The clone carrying this T cell receptor beta chain was observed a handful of times. Among all donors, each was a healthy Caucasian. The source of the sample is a study of identical twins. Per the germline V gene, CDR1 is DFQATT and CDR2 is SNEGSKA (reference sequence). V lost 5 bases, J lost 3 bases, and 5 bases stayed unmatched. The CDR3 has 14 amino acids. TCRdb passed the 5' RACE reads through MiXCR, listing each CDR3 protein once. The table records over 600,000 distinct CDR3 sequences, over 20% of them present only once. The sample was also reused in another study, on T cells expressing NK-cell markers. From that paper: One of the eight sequenced donors was seronegative, whereas the other seven were HCMV-seropositive.

The receptor's source is a woman under 30 in good health. The chain joins TRBV20-1 to TRBJ2-1; 9 positions agree with TRBD2. Sequenced: PBMCs. As DNA, the CDR3 is TGCAGTGCTTCGAGCGGGGGGAACTACAATGAGCAGTTCTTC. It encodes CSASSGGNYNEQFF.